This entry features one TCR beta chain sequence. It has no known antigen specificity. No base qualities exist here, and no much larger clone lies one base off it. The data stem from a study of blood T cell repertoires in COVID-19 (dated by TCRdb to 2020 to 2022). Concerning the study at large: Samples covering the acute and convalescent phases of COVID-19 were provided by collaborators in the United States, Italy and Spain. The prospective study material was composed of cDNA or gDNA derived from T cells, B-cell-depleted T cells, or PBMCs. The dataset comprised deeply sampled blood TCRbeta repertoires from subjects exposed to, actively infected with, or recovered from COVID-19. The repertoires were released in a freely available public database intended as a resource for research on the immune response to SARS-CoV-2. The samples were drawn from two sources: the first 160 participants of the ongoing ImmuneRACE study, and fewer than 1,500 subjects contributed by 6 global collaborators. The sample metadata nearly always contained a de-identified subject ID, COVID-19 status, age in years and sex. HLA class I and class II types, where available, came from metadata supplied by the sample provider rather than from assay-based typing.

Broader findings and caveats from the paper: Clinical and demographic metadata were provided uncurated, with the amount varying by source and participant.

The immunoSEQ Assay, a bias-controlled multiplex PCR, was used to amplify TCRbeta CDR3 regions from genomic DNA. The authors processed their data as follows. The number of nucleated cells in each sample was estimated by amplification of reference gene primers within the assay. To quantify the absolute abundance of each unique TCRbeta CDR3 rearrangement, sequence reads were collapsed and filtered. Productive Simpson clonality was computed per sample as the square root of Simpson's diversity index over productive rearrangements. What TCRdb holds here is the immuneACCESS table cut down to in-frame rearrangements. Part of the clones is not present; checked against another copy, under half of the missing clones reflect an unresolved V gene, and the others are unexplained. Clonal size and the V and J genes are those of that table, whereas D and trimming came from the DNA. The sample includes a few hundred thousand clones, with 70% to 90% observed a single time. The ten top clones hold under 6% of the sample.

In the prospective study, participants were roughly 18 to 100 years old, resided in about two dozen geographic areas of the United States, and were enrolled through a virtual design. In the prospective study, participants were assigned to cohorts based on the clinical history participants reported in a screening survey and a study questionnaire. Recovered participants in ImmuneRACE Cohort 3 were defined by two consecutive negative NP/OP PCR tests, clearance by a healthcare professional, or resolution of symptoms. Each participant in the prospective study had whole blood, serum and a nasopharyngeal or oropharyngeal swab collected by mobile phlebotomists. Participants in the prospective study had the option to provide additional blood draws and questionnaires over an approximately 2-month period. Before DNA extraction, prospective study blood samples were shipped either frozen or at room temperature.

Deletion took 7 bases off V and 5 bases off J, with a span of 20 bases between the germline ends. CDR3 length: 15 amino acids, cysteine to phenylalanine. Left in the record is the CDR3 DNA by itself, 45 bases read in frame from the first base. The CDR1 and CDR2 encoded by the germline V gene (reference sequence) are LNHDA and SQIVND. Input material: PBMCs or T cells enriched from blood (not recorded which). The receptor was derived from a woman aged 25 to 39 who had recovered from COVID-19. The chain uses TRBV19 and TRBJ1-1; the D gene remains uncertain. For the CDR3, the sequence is CASNPNPAFATEAFF. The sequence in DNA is TGTGCCAGTAACCCGAACCCCGCCTTCGCGACTGAAGCTTTCTTT.